Listed below are T cell receptor beta chains from one sample, sequenced in a study of cytomegalovirus exposure and HLA in healthy donors. Libraries were prepared by immunoSEQ multiplex PCR; TCRdb keeps only in-frame clonotypes and omits some of them. This repertoire shows some 130,000 clones, 55% to 75% found once; its top ten account for roughly 1.6%. Sequencing used PBMCs. These TCRs come from a man aged 30 to 39 in good health and CMV-seropositive. Each CDR3 is given with its conserved first and last residue. Fields, in order: CDR3 DNA, CDR3 protein, J gene, V gene, clone size, D gene. The D gene is left open where the match is weak. Where a row states a size, it is once, few, many or the class of an expanded clone; other rows omit it.

cdr3_nt: TGTGCCAGCGGGGAATGGGACTACTACAATGAGCAGTTCTTC
cdr3_aa: CASGEWDYYNEQFF
j_call: TRBJ2-1
v_call: TRBV2
clone_size: -
d_call: TRBD2

cdr3_nt: TGCGCCAGCAGCTTGGACGCGGGTTCCTACAATGAGCAGTTCTTC
cdr3_aa: CASSLDAGSYNEQFF
j_call: TRBJ2-1
v_call: TRBV5-1
clone_size: -
d_call: -

cdr3_nt: TGTGCCAGCAGTGCTAGCGGGTTTAAGTCCGAGCAGTACTTC
cdr3_aa: CASSASGFKSEQYF
j_call: TRBJ2-7
v_call: TRBV2
clone_size: -
d_call: TRBD2

cdr3_nt: TGTGCCAGCAGCTTAAGTCCCTCCAGGGACTCTCATGATGGCTACACCTTC
cdr3_aa: CASSLSPSRDSHDGYTF
j_call: TRBJ1-2
v_call: TRBV7-8
clone_size: once
d_call: -

cdr3_nt: TGTGCCAGCTCACCGACCGGGGACAGTCCTCCGTCTGGCTACACCTTC
cdr3_aa: CASSPTGDSPPSGYTF
j_call: TRBJ1-2
v_call: TRBV18
clone_size: -
d_call: TRBD1

cdr3_nt: TGCAGCGTTGGGTTACTAGCGGCCTGGGGCAATGAGCAGTTCTTC
cdr3_aa: CSVGLLAAWGNEQFF
j_call: TRBJ2-1
v_call: TRBV29-1
clone_size: -
d_call: TRBD2

cdr3_nt: TGTGCCAGCAGCCCGCCAAGAAGACAGGTCGGAGCTGAAGCTTTCTTT
cdr3_aa: CASSPPRRQVGAEAFF
j_call: TRBJ1-1
v_call: TRBV7-2
clone_size: -
d_call: -

cdr3_nt: TGTGCCAGCAGTGGGACTAGCGGCTCCTACGAGCAGTACTTC
cdr3_aa: CASSGTSGSYEQYF
j_call: TRBJ2-7
v_call: TRBV28
clone_size: few
d_call: TRBD2

cdr3_nt: TGTGCCAGCAGTACCACCCGGACTAACAATGAGCAGTTCTTC
cdr3_aa: CASSTTRTNNEQFF
j_call: TRBJ2-1
v_call: TRBV6-6
clone_size: once
d_call: -

cdr3_nt: TGTGCCAGCAGTGACAGGACAGGGCCGATGGATACGCAGTATTTT
cdr3_aa: CASSDRTGPMDTQYF
j_call: TRBJ2-3
v_call: TRBV9
clone_size: few
d_call: TRBD1

cdr3_nt: TGTGCCAGCAGTTACGCAGCGGGAGGCTCCTACGAGCAGTACTTC
cdr3_aa: CASSYAAGGSYEQYF
j_call: TRBJ2-7
v_call: TRBV6-5
clone_size: few
d_call: TRBD2

cdr3_nt: TGTGCCAGCAGCCCATTTCAGGGGAGCTATGGCTACACCTTC
cdr3_aa: CASSPFQGSYGYTF
j_call: TRBJ1-2
v_call: TRBV7-2
clone_size: -
d_call: -

cdr3_nt: TGTGCCAGCAGCTTACTGGCAGGGGGGCTCGGGGAGCTGTTTTTT
cdr3_aa: CASSLLAGGLGELFF
j_call: TRBJ2-2
v_call: TRBV11-2
clone_size: -
d_call: -

cdr3_nt: TGTGCCAGATCCCGGGACAGGGGTTTGGATGGCTACACCTTC
cdr3_aa: CARSRDRGLDGYTF
j_call: TRBJ1-2
v_call: TRBV10-3
clone_size: -
d_call: TRBD1

cdr3_nt: TGTGCCAGCAGCTCCCAGGGGGCGGGCTACGAGCAGTACTTC
cdr3_aa: CASSSQGAGYEQYF
j_call: TRBJ2-7
v_call: TRBV7-6
clone_size: few
d_call: TRBD1

cdr3_nt: TGTGCCAGCAGCTTAGAACTAGCGGAAAACACCGGGGAGCTGTTTTTT
cdr3_aa: CASSLELAENTGELFF
j_call: TRBJ2-2
v_call: TRBV7-9
clone_size: -
d_call: TRBD2

cdr3_nt: TGTGCCAGCAGCCGCCCTTGGGCAGTTTCTAATGAAGCTTTCTTT
cdr3_aa: CASSRPWAVSNEAFF
j_call: TRBJ1-1
v_call: TRBV28
clone_size: -
d_call: -

cdr3_nt: TGTGCCAGCAGCGTAGGTGTAGAGCTTGAGCAGTTCTTC
cdr3_aa: CASSVGVELEQFF
j_call: TRBJ2-1
v_call: TRBV9
clone_size: -
d_call: -

cdr3_nt: TGTGCCAGCAACGCAACCCCAGGCAGCATCTACGAGCAGTACTTC
cdr3_aa: CASNATPGSIYEQYF
j_call: TRBJ2-7
v_call: TRBV6-1
clone_size: few
d_call: -

cdr3_nt: TGTGCCATCAGCTCAAAACAGGGGGTGATTAATGAGCAGTTCTTC
cdr3_aa: CAISSKQGVINEQFF
j_call: TRBJ2-1
v_call: TRBV10-3
clone_size: few
d_call: TRBD1

cdr3_nt: TGTGCCAGCAGTTCGCTGCAGGGTCGCGACACAGATACGCAGTATTTT
cdr3_aa: CASSSLQGRDTDTQYF
j_call: TRBJ2-3
v_call: TRBV28
clone_size: -
d_call: -

cdr3_nt: TGTGCCAGCAGCCGGACGGCGGGAAAGGATCAGCCCCAGCATTTT
cdr3_aa: CASSRTAGKDQPQHF
j_call: TRBJ1-5
v_call: TRBV7-9
clone_size: -
d_call: -

cdr3_nt: TGTGCCAGTAGTATTGCCTCTCCAGGGTCACCCCTCCACTTT
cdr3_aa: CASSIASPGSPLHF
j_call: TRBJ1-6
v_call: TRBV19
clone_size: few
d_call: -

cdr3_nt: TGTGCCACCAGCAGGGACACGGGACAGGGGGCAATAGTGGCTGAAGCTTTCTTT
cdr3_aa: CATSRDTGQGAIVAEAFF
j_call: TRBJ1-1
v_call: TRBV15
clone_size: few
d_call: TRBD1

cdr3_nt: TGCAGCGCCCTAAACATACAGGGAATAGCCACAGATACGCAGTATTTT
cdr3_aa: CSALNIQGIATDTQYF
j_call: TRBJ2-3
v_call: TRBV29-1
clone_size: -
d_call: -

cdr3_nt: TGCAGTGCTCGGGGGAACACTGAAGCTTTCTTT
cdr3_aa: CSARGNTEAFF
j_call: TRBJ1-1
v_call: TRBV20-1
clone_size: few
d_call: -

cdr3_nt: TGTGCCAGCAGTCTGCAGGGGGGTCAAAATCAGCCCCAGCATTTT
cdr3_aa: CASSLQGGQNQPQHF
j_call: TRBJ1-5
v_call: TRBV2
clone_size: few
d_call: TRBD1

cdr3_nt: TGTGCCAGCAGCTCCCCGTCGGGAGGGGGGGTCAATGAGCAGTTCTTC
cdr3_aa: CASSSPSGGGVNEQFF
j_call: TRBJ2-1
v_call: TRBV7-6
clone_size: -
d_call: TRBD2

cdr3_nt: TGCGCCAGCAGTTGGATGACTCGGAACACTGAAGCTTTCTTT
cdr3_aa: CASSWMTRNTEAFF
j_call: TRBJ1-1
v_call: TRBV5-1
clone_size: few
d_call: -

cdr3_nt: TGTGCCAGCAGTTACTTCGCGGAGTCCTACGAGCAGTACTTC
cdr3_aa: CASSYFAESYEQYF
j_call: TRBJ2-7
v_call: TRBV6-6
clone_size: -
d_call: -

cdr3_nt: TGCGCCAGCAGCATGACAGGGAGCAATTCACCCCTCCACTTT
cdr3_aa: CASSMTGSNSPLHF
j_call: TRBJ1-6
v_call: TRBV5-1
clone_size: -
d_call: TRBD1

cdr3_nt: TGTGCCAGCAGCGTAAGAAAGGTGTCGACTAGCGGGAGCACAGATACGCAGTATTTT
cdr3_aa: CASSVRKVSTSGSTDTQYF
j_call: TRBJ2-3
v_call: TRBV9
clone_size: few
d_call: TRBD2

cdr3_nt: TGTGCCAGCAGCGAGGGTAACCGGCTCTATGGCTACACCTTC
cdr3_aa: CASSEGNRLYGYTF
j_call: TRBJ1-2
v_call: TRBV27
clone_size: few
d_call: -

cdr3_nt: TGTGCCAGCTCTCCCGGGACAGCAGATACCGGGGAGCTGTTTTTT
cdr3_aa: CASSPGTADTGELFF
j_call: TRBJ2-2
v_call: TRBV18
clone_size: -
d_call: TRBD1

cdr3_nt: TGTGCCTGGAGTAGGGGGACGAACACTGAAGCTTTCTTT
cdr3_aa: CAWSRGTNTEAFF
j_call: TRBJ1-1
v_call: TRBV30
clone_size: -
d_call: -

cdr3_nt: TGCGCCAGCAGCCAATATGGTACGGGACTAGCGGAAATCACAGATACGCAGTATTTT
cdr3_aa: CASSQYGTGLAEITDTQYF
j_call: TRBJ2-3
v_call: TRBV4-1
clone_size: once
d_call: TRBD2

cdr3_nt: TGTGCCAGCAGTTTCGGCAGGGGTTTATCTGGAAACACCATATATTTT
cdr3_aa: CASSFGRGLSGNTIYF
j_call: TRBJ1-3
v_call: TRBV27
clone_size: once
d_call: -

cdr3_nt: TGTGCCAGCAGCTTTACCCCAGGGCCACATGAGCAGTTCTTC
cdr3_aa: CASSFTPGPHEQFF
j_call: TRBJ2-1
v_call: TRBV7-2
clone_size: once
d_call: -

cdr3_nt: TGTGCTAGCAGCTTCGCGGACAGGGGGGAGAAGACCCAGTACTTC
cdr3_aa: CASSFADRGEKTQYF
j_call: TRBJ2-5
v_call: TRBV7-7
clone_size: -
d_call: TRBD1

cdr3_nt: TGTGCCAGCAGCGGTTTGGGGGGAAACTACGAGCAGTACTTC
cdr3_aa: CASSGLGGNYEQYF
j_call: TRBJ2-7
v_call: TRBV9
clone_size: -
d_call: -

cdr3_nt: TGTGCCAGCAGTCTGTGGACTAGCGGCTCCTACAATGAGCAGTTCTTC
cdr3_aa: CASSLWTSGSYNEQFF
j_call: TRBJ2-1
v_call: TRBV27
clone_size: -
d_call: TRBD2

cdr3_nt: TGTGCCAGCAGCGTAACTACCGGGACTGTCTCCTACGAGCAGTACTTC
cdr3_aa: CASSVTTGTVSYEQYF
j_call: TRBJ2-7
v_call: TRBV5-8
clone_size: -
d_call: -

cdr3_nt: TGTGCCAGTAGGACAACCGGGACAGGGGTGGAAAAACTGTTTTTT
cdr3_aa: CASRTTGTGVEKLFF
j_call: TRBJ1-4
v_call: TRBV19
clone_size: once
d_call: TRBD1

cdr3_nt: TGTGCCAGCAGCGACAGGGTGTCACCCCTCCACTTT
cdr3_aa: CASSDRVSPLHF
j_call: TRBJ1-6
v_call: TRBV13
clone_size: few
d_call: TRBD1

cdr3_nt: TGTGCTAGTGGTTATAGGGACAGTAACACCGGGGAGCTGTTTTTT
cdr3_aa: CASGYRDSNTGELFF
j_call: TRBJ2-2
v_call: TRBV12-5
clone_size: few
d_call: TRBD1

cdr3_nt: TGTGCCAGCAGTTTCGGCCGGGTGGCTACGCAGTATTTT
cdr3_aa: CASSFGRVATQYF
j_call: TRBJ2-3
v_call: TRBV6-5
clone_size: few
d_call: -

cdr3_nt: TGCGCCAGCAGCCAAACCGGGACAAGTAACTATGGCTACACCTTC
cdr3_aa: CASSQTGTSNYGYTF
j_call: TRBJ1-2
v_call: TRBV5-1
clone_size: -
d_call: -

cdr3_nt: TGCGCCAGCAGACATTTGGGGACTAGAACCTACGAGCAGTACTTC
cdr3_aa: CASRHLGTRTYEQYF
j_call: TRBJ2-7
v_call: TRBV5-1
clone_size: -
d_call: TRBD2

cdr3_nt: TGTGCCAGTACTGCGGACTCTGGCGCAACTAATGAAAAACTGTTTTTT
cdr3_aa: CASTADSGATNEKLFF
j_call: TRBJ1-4
v_call: TRBV19
clone_size: -
d_call: -